This is a list of T cell receptor beta chains from one sample in a study of CD8+ T cells in alopecia areata. The repertoire was sequenced with immunoSEQ multiplex PCR; TCRdb's copy has only in-frame clones and lacks some. The table includes some 170,000 clones, about 70% detected once. The starting material was CD8+ T cells sorted from blood, obtained at week 0. These receptors originate from a human donor with alopecia areata. CDR3s include the opening cysteine and the closing phenylalanine or tryptophan. A D gene is named only where the DNA matches it firmly. Expanded clones are given a class, and other clones once, few, many or no size at all.

J gene	D gene	V gene	clone size	CDR3 DNA	CDR3 protein
TRBJ1-2	TRBD1	TRBV6-6	-	TGTGCCAGCAGCTCCGGGACAGGACCTTATGGCTACACCTTC	CASSSGTGPYGYTF
TRBJ1-5	-	TRBV4-1	-	TGCGCCAGCAGCCAAGGTGTGGGTCAGCCCCAGCATTTT	CASSQGVGQPQHF
TRBJ1-1	-	TRBV2	-	TGTGCCAGCAGGGGGGACCCACGGGAAGCTTTCTTT	CASRGDPREAFF
TRBJ1-5	-	TRBV2	-	TGTGCCAGCAGTTCGGGGTACAATCAGCCCCAGCATTTT	CASSSGYNQPQHF
TRBJ2-7	-	TRBV18	-	TGTGCCAGCTCTGCGGTGACAGCCGGGGAGCAGTACTTC	CASSAVTAGEQYF
TRBJ2-3	-	TRBV7-9	few	TGTGCCAGCAGTCCGGGACTCGGAGGATTATTACCTAGCACAGATACGCAGTATTTT	CASSPGLGGLLPSTDTQYF
TRBJ1-4	-	TRBV30	-	TGTGCCTGGACCAGCGGGACGGGAGATGAAAAACTGTTTTTT	CAWTSGTGDEKLFF
TRBJ1-2	-	TRBV2	-	TGTGCCAGCAGTGGAGGGTCTGGCTACACCTTC	CASSGGSGYTF
TRBJ2-5	-	TRBV27	-	TGTGCCAGCAGTTTATTTGGGGGCCAAGAGACCCAGTACTTC	CASSLFGGQETQYF
TRBJ2-7	TRBD1	TRBV2	-	TGTGCCAGCAGTGAAAGGGAGGCAGGGGGCGTTTACGAGCAGTACTTC	CASSEREAGGVYEQYF
TRBJ2-3	TRBD2	TRBV2	-	TGTGCCAGCCGCCGACTAGCGGGGGCAGATACGCAGTATTTT	CASRRLAGADTQYF
TRBJ1-5	TRBD1	TRBV7-9	-	TGTGCCAGCAGCACAACAGGGGATTATAGCAATCAGCCCCAGCATTTT	CASSTTGDYSNQPQHF
TRBJ2-1	TRBD2	TRBV27	once	TGTGCCAGCAGTATCCTAGCGGGGGGAAACAATGAGCAGTTCTTC	CASSILAGGNNEQFF
TRBJ1-4	-	TRBV7-9	few	TGTGCCAGCAGCTTACCGGGACAATCTAATGAAAAACTGTTTTTT	CASSLPGQSNEKLFF
TRBJ2-2	TRBD2	TRBV27	-	TGTGCCAGCAGTTTAACTATAAGCGGGGGACGGGGGTTCGGGGAGCTGTTTTTT	CASSLTISGGRGFGELFF
TRBJ2-3	-	TRBV7-2	few	TGTGCCAGCAGCCGCCGGGGGGATACGCAGTATTTT	CASSRRGDTQYF
TRBJ2-7	-	TRBV5-1	few	TGCGCCAGCAGCTTGTCGCGGGGACCTGCCAGGGACGAGCAGTACTTC	CASSLSRGPARDEQYF
TRBJ2-3	-	TRBV5-1	-	TGCGCCAGCAGACCGGACGACACAGATACGCAGTATTTT	CASRPDDTDTQYF
TRBJ2-2	TRBD1	TRBV5-1	-	TGCGCCAGCAGACCGGGACAGGGGGAGAACGGGGAGCTGTTTTTT	CASRPGQGENGELFF
TRBJ2-6	-	TRBV6-1	few	TGTGCCGGTGGATCCATAAGCTCTGGGGCCAACGTCCTGACTTTC	CAGGSISSGANVLTF
TRBJ1-1	-	TRBV4-1	-	TGCGCCAGCAGCCCTAGAGACTACGGGGAAGCTTTCTTT	CASSPRDYGEAFF
TRBJ1-5	-	TRBV27	-	TGTGCCAGCAGTAGGGGAGGTAATCAGCCCCAGCATTTT	CASSRGGNQPQHF
TRBJ1-2	-	TRBV7-9	-	TGTGCCAGCAGCCAACCAGGGGATAACTATGGCTACACCTTC	CASSQPGDNYGYTF
TRBJ2-2	-	TRBV5-1	-	TGCGCCAGCATGGGGGCCGGGGAGCTGTTTTTT	CASMGAGELFF
TRBJ2-7	-	TRBV10-3	-	TGTGCCATCAGTGAGTCGGACAGTCACGGGCTCGAGCAGTACTTC	CAISESDSHGLEQYF
TRBJ1-1	-	TRBV29-1	-	TGCAGCGGAGAGGGGGGCGGTGGCACTGAAGCTTTCTTT	CSGEGGGGTEAFF
TRBJ1-6	-	TRBV30	-	TGTGCCTGGAGTCCTGTTGGGATCGATTCACCCCTCCACTTT	CAWSPVGIDSPLHF
TRBJ1-4	-	TRBV6-6	-	TGTGCCAGCAGCCCAGGACGGGCAACTAATGAAAAACTGTTTTTT	CASSPGRATNEKLFF
TRBJ1-3	-	TRBV27	few	TGTGCCAGCAGTCATTTAAAGGGTGCAGGAAACACCATATATTTT	CASSHLKGAGNTIYF
TRBJ2-2	-	TRBV5-1	-	TGCGCCAGCAGCTTGGACGTTTCCGGGGAGCTGTTTTTT	CASSLDVSGELFF
TRBJ2-2	-	TRBV7-3	-	TGTGCCAGCACCGAAACCGGGGAGCTGTTTTTT	CASTETGELFF
TRBJ2-2	-	TRBV11-2	-	TGTGCCAGCAGCCTCCTAGCTACCGGGGAGCTGTTTTTT	CASSLLATGELFF
TRBJ2-5	TRBD1	TRBV19	-	TGTGCCAGTAGTATAGAGACAGGGGAAGAGACCCAGTACTTC	CASSIETGEETQYF
TRBJ2-1	-	TRBV2	many	TGTGCCAGCAGTGACAGGGGTGAAAATGAGCAGTTCTTC	CASSDRGENEQFF
TRBJ2-7	-	TRBV7-9	-	TGTGCCAGCACCGGGTCGGGGATCCACGAGCAGTACTTC	CASTGSGIHEQYF
TRBJ2-7	-	TRBV13	-	TGTGCCAGCAGCTTATGGGGGGACGAGCAGTACTTC	CASSLWGDEQYF
TRBJ2-1	TRBD2	TRBV7-9	-	TGTGCCAGCAGCTCGGGGGGACATGAGCAGTTCTTC	CASSSGGHEQFF
TRBJ2-2	-	TRBV5-1	-	TGCGCCAGCAGCTTGGGCTTAGGGAAGGTCGGGGAGCTGTTTTTT	CASSLGLGKVGELFF
TRBJ1-5	-	TRBV4-2	-	TGTGCCAGCAGCCAAGCAGTGACGGGTGATCAGCCCCAGCATTTT	CASSQAVTGDQPQHF
TRBJ2-3	TRBD2	TRBV11-2	-	TGTGCCAGCAGCCGCTGGGCTAGCGGGGGGGCACGCACAGATACGCAGTATTTT	CASSRWASGGARTDTQYF
TRBJ1-2	-	TRBV5-6	-	TGTGCCAGCAGCTTGGCCGAGGGGGCTAACTATGGCTACACCTTC	CASSLAEGANYGYTF
TRBJ2-7	-	TRBV11-2	-	TGTGCCAGCAGCTCCGTTTACGAGCAGTACTTC	CASSSVYEQYF
TRBJ2-5	TRBD2	TRBV7-9	-	TGTGCCAGCAGCTTCCCCGCCTTGCGGGGGAGTTTGACCCAGTACTTC	CASSFPALRGSLTQYF
TRBJ2-5	-	TRBV20-1	-	TGCAGTGCTAGAGCAGAGACCCAGTACTTC	CSARAETQYF
TRBJ1-5	-	TRBV7-8	few	TGTGCCAGCAGCTTAGGAGTAGGGCAGGGGTTAAAGCCCCAGCATTTT	CASSLGVGQGLKPQHF
TRBJ1-5	-	TRBV7-9	-	TGTGCCAGCAGTTTTGCAGGGTTTAACCAGCCCCAGCATTTT	CASSFAGFNQPQHF
TRBJ2-7	TRBD2	TRBV5-6	-	TGTGCCAGCAGCTCGGGAGGGGATCTCACCCACGAGCAGTACTTC	CASSSGGDLTHEQYF
TRBJ1-1	-	TRBV7-9	-	TGTGCCAGCAGCCCGGCCCAGGGATCCATGAACACTGAAGCTTTCTTT	CASSPAQGSMNTEAFF